The clone carrying this T cell receptor (beta chain) is a singleton in its sample. The antigen remains unidentified. These data are taken from a study of OX40 agonist ivuxolimab in advanced cancers. Study background: Participants averaged approximately 60 years of age (range 23 to 79) and were 82.7% male.

Germline CDR1 and CDR2: LGHNA and YSLEER. The CDR3 consists of 17 residues. Trimming took 0 bases from V and 6 from J; bases not matched to a gene: 7. Broader study findings: The mean number of expanded clones was higher in CD8+ T cells than in CD4+.

TCRdb keeps only in-frame clones here, not all; method: immunoSEQ multiplex PCR. The data contain 28,000 or so clones, around nine tenths of them singletons. The source is an adult with an advanced solid tumor such as melanoma, head and neck, liver or kidney cancer. The chain uses TRBV4-3 and TRBJ2-2; TRBD2 aligns across 10 bases. This specimen consisted of CD4+ or CD8+ T cells sorted from blood, obtained in a trial of the OX40 agonist ivuxolimab. CDR3 protein: CASSQDLTSGTSGELFF. The CDR3 bases are TGCGCCAGCAGCCAAGATCTAACTAGCGGGACGTCCGGGGAGCTGTTTTTT.